This T cell receptor beta chain was captured in a study of blood T cell repertoires in COVID-19. Study summary: Collection of acute and convalescent COVID-19 samples took place in the United States, Italy and Spain.

Clones were read by immunoSEQ multiplex PCR, and TCRdb kept only the in-frame ones, dropping some. This sample carries tens of thousands of clones, approximately 80% of them seen once, and the ten largest clones take 4% to 5%. CDR3 length: 13 residues. Between the trimmed V and J ends, which lost 3 bases and 14 bases, there was a span of 16 bases. Material: peripheral blood. J is TRBJ1-4 and V is TRBV12-3 or TRBV12-4, with a tentative D call TRBD1 (6 bases). The receptor's source is a woman aged 55-75 years with acute or convalescent COVID-19. The CDR3 nucleotides are TGTGCCAGCAGTTTCGACAGGTTTGGCGACCTGTTTTTT. It is translated as CASSFDRFGDLFF.